This T cell receptor beta chain is from a study of T cells in Graves' hyperthyroidism and ophthalmopathy. TCR beta CDR3 region amplification was performed from RNA transcripts. The HTBI primer set was used in a first-round RT-PCR of the TCR CDR3. TCRdb ran MiXCR on the multiplex PCR reads and lists one entry per CDR3 protein. The table lists over 650,000 distinct CDR3 sequences, approximately 42% of them singletons. Germline V CDR1 and CDR2: MNHNS, SASEGT. Trimming took 6 bases from V and 11 from J, leaving 8 bases between them. CDR3 length equals 10 residues. The TCR sequence derives from an adult man with Graves' disease, either hyperthyroidism or ophthalmopathy (not recorded which). The V call is TRBV6-1, the J call TRBJ1-5; tentative D call: TRBD1 (6 bases). Sequenced: peripheral blood or thyroid tissue (not recorded which). The CDR3 loop reads CASRAGAQHF. Here the CDR3 DNA reads TGTGCCAGCAGGGCAGGGGCCCAGCATTTT.